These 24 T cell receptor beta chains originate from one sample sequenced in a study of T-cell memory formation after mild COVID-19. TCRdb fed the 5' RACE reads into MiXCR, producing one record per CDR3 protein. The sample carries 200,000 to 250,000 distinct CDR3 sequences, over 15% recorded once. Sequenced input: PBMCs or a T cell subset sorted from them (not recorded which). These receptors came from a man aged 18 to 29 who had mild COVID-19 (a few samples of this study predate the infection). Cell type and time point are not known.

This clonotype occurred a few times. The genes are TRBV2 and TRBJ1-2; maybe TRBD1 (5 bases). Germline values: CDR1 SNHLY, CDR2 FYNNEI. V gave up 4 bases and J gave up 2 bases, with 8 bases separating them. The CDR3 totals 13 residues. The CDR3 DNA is TGTGCCAGCAGTGCAACAGGCAACTATGGCTACACCTTC. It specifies CASSATGNYGYTF.

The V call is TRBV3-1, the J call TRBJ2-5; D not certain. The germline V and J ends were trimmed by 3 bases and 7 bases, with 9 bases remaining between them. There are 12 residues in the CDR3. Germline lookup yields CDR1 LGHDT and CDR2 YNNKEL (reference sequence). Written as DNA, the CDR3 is TGTGCCAGCAGCCAGTTGCGAGTGACCCAGTACTTC. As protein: CASSQLRVTQYF.

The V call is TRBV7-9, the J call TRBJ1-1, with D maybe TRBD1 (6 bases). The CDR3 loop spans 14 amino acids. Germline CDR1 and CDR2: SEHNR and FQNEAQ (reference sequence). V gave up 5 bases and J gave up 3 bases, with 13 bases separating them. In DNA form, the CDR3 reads TGTGCCAGCAGCCTCCAGGGGTCGGACACTGAAGCTTTCTTT. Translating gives CASSLQGSDTEAFF.

The CDR3 protein is CSASLRFVGTDTQYF. The CDR3 DNA sequence: TGCAGTGCTAGTTTACGCTTTGTCGGCACAGATACGCAGTATTTT. The rearrangement links TRBV20-1 to TRBJ2-3; D ambiguous. CDR3 length: 15 residues. Germline CDR1 reads DFQATT; CDR2 reads SNEGSKA (reference sequence). Deletions cut 3 bases from V and 1 base from J, with 14 bases between.

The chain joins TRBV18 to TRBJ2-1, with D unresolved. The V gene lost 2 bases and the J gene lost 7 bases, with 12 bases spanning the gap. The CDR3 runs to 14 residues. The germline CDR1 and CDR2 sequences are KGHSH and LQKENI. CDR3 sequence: CASSPMDGPNEQFF. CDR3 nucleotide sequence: TGTGCCAGCTCACCAATGGATGGGCCGAATGAGCAGTTCTTC.

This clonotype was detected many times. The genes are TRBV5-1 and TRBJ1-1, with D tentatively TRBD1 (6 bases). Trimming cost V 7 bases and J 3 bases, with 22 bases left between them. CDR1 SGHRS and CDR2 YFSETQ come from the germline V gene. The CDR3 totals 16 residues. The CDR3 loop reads CASSPQGGAGDTEAFF. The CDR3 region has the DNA TGCGCCAGCTCCCCCCAGGGAGGCGCAGGGGACACTGAAGCTTTCTTT.

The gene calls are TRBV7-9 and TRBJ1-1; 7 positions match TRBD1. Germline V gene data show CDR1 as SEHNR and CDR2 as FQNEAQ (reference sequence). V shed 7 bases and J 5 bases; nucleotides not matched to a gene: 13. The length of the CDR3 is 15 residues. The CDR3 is CASTPSGRGWTEAFF. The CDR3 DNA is TGTGCCAGCACCCCATCAGGCAGGGGGTGGACTGAAGCTTTCTTT.

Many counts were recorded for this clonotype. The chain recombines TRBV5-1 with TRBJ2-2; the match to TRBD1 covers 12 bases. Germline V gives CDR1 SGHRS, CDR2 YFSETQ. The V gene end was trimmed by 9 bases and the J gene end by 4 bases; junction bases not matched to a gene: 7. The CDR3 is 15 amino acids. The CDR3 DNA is TGCGCCACCACGGGGACAGGGGGCATCACCGGGGAGCTGTTTTTT. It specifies CATTGTGGITGELFF.

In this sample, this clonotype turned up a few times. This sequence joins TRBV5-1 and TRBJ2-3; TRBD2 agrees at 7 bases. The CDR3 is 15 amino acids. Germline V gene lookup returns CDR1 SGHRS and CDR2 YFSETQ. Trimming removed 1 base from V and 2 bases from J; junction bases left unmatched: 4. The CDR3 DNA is TGCGCCAGCAGCTTGAGCGGGGAGACCACAGATACGCAGTATTTT. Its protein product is CASSLSGETTDTQYF. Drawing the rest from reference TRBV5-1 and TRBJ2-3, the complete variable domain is KAGVTQTPRYLIKTRGQQVTLSCSPISGHRSVSWYQQTPGQGLQFLFEYFSETQRNKGNFPGRFSGRQFSNSRSEMNVSTLELGDSALYLCASSLSGETTDTQYFGPGTRLTVL.

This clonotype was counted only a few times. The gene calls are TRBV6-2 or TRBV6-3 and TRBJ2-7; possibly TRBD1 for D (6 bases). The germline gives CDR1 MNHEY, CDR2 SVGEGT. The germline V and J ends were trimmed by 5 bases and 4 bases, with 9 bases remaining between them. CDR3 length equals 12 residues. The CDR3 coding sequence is TGTGCCAGCAGTGAACAGGGATACGAGCAGTACGTC. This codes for CASSEQGYEQYV.

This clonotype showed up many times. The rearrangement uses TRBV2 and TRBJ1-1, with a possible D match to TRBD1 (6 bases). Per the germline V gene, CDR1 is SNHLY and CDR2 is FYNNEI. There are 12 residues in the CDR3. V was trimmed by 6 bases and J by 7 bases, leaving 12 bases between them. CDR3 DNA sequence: TGTGCCAGCAGACGGACAGCAATTGAAGCTTTCTTT. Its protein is CASRRTAIEAFF.

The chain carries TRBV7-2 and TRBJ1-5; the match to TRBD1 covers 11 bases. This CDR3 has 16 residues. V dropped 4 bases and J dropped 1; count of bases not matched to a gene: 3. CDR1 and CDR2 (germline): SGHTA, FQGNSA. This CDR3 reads CASSWTGGRSNQPQHF. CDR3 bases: TGTGCCAGCAGCTGGACAGGGGGCAGGAGCAATCAGCCCCAGCATTTT.

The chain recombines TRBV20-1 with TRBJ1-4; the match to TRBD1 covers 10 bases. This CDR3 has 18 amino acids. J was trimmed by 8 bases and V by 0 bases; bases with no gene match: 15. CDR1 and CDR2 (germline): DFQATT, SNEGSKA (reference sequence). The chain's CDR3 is CSARDMVSGQGPGEKLFF. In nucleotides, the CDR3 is TGCAGTGCTAGAGATATGGTGTCGGGACAGGGGCCAGGCGAAAAACTGTTTTTT.

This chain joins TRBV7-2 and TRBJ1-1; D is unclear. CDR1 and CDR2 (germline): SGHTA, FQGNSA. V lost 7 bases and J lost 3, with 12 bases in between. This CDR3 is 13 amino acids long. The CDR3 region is CASTLQTDTEAFF. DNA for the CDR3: TGTGCCAGCACCCTCCAGACGGACACTGAAGCTTTCTTT.

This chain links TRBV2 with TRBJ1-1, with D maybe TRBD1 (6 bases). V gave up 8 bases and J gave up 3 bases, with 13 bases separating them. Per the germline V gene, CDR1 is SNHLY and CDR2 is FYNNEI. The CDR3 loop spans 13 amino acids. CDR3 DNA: TGTGCCAGCCTCTCGGACAGCCACACTGAAGCTTTCTTT. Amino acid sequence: CASLSDSHTEAFF. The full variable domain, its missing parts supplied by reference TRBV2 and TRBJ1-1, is EPEVTQTPSHQVTQMGQEVILRCVPISNHLYFYWYRQILGQKVEFLVSFYNNEISEKSEIFDDQFSVERPDGSNFTLKIRSTKLEDSAMYFCASLSDSHTEAFFGQGTRLTVV.

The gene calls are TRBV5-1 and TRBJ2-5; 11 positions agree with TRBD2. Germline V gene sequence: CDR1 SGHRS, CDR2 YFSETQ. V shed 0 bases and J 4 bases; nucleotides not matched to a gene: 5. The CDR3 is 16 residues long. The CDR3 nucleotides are TGCGCCAGCAGCTTGGACGCTAGCGGGGGGCCAGAGACCCAGTACTTC. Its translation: CASSLDASGGPETQYF.

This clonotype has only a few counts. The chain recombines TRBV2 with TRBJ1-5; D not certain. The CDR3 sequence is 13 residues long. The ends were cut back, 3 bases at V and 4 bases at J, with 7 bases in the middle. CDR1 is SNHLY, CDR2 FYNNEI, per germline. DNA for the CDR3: TGTGCCAGCAGTGACAACAGAAATCAGCCCCAGCATTTT. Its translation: CASSDNRNQPQHF.

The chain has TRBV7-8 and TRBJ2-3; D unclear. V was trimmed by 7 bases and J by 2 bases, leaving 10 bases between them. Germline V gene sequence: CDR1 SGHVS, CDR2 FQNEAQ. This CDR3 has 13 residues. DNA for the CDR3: TGTGCCAGCACTGGGGTAGTCACAGATACGCAGTATTTT. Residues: CASTGVVTDTQYF.

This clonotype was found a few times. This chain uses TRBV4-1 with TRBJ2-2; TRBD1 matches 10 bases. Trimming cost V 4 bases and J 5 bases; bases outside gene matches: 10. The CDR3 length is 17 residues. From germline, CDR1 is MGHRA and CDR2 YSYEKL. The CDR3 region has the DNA TGCGCCAGCAGCCGACAGCCGGCGGGACAGGGGACCGGGGAGCTGTTTTTT. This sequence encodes CASSRQPAGQGTGELFF.

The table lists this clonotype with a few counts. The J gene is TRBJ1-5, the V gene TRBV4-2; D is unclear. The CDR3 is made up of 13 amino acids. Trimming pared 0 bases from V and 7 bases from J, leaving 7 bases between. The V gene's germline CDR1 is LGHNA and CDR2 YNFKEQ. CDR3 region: CASSQELMQPQHF. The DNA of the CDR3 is TGTGCCAGCAGCCAAGAATTAATGCAGCCCCAGCATTTT.

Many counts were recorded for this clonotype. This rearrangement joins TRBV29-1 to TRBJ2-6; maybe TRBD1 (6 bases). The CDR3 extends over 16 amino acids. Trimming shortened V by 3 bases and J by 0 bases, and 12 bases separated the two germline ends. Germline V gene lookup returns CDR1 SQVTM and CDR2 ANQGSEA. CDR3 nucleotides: TGCAGCGTTGAGAGGGACACTGACTCTGGGGCCAACGTCCTGACTTTC. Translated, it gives CSVERDTDSGANVLTF. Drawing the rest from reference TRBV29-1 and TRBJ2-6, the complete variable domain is SAVISQKPSRDICQRGTSLTIQCQVDSQVTMMFWYRQQPGQSLTLIATANQGSEATYESGFVIDKFPISRPNLTFSTLTVSNMSPEDSSIYLCSVERDTDSGANVLTFGAGSRLTVL.

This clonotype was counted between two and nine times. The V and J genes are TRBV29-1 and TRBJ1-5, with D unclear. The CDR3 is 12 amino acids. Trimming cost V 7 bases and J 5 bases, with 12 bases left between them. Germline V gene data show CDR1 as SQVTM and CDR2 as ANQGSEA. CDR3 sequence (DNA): TGCAGCGCTTCGGACGGATATCAGCCCCAGCATTTT. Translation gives CSASDGYQPQHF.

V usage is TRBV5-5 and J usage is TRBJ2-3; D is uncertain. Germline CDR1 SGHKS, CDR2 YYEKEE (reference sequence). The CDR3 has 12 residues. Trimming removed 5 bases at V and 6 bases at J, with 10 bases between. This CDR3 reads CASSTATDTQYF. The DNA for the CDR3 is TGTGCCAGCAGTACAGCTACGGATACGCAGTATTTT.

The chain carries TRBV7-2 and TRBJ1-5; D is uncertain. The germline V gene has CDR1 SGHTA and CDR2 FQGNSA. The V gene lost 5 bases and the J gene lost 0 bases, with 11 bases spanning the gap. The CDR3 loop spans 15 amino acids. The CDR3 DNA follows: TGTGCCAGCAGCCGAGCACGGGATAGCAATCAGCCCCAGCATTTT. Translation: CASSRARDSNQPQHF. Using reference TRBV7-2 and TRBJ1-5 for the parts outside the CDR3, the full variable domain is GAGVSQSPSNKVTEKGKDVELRCDPISGHTALYWYRQSLGQGLEFLIYFQGNSAPDKSGLPSDRFSAERTGGSVSTLTIQRTQQEDSAVYLCASSRARDSNQPQHFGDGTRLSIL.